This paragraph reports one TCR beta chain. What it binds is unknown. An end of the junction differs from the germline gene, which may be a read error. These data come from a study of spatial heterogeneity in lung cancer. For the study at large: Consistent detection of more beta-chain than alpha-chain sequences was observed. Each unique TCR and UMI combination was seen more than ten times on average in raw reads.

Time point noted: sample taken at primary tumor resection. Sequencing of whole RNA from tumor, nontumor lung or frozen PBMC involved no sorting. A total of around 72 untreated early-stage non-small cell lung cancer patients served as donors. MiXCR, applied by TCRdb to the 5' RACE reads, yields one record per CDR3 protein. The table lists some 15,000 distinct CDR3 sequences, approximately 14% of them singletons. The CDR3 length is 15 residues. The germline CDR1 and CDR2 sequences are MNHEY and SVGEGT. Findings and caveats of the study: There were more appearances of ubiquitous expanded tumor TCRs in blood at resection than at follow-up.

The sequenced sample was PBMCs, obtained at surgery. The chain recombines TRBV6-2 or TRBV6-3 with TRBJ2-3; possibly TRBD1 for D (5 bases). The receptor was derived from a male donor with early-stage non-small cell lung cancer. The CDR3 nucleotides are TGTGCCGGCAGTTATCTGGCAGGGAGCACAGATACGCAGTATTTT. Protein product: CAGSYLAGSTDTQYF.